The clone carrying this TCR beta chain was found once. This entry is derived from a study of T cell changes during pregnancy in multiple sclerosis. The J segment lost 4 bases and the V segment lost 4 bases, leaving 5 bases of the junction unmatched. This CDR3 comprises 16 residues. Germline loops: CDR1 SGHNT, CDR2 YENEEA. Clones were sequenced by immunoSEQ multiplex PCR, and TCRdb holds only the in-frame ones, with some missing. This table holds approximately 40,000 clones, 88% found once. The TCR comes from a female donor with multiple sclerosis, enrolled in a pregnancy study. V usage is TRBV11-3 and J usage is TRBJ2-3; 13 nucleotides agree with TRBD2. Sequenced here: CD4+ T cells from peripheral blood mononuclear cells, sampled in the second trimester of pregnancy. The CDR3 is CASSSGTSGISDTQYF. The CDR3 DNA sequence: TGTGCCAGCAGCTCCGGGACTAGCGGGATCTCAGATACGCAGTATTTT. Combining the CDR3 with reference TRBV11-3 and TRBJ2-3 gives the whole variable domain EAGVVQSPRYKIIEKKQPVAFWCNPISGHNTLYWYLQNLGQGPELLIRYENEEAVDDSQLPKDRFSAERLKGVDSTLKIQPAELGDSAVYLCASSSGTSGISDTQYFGPGTRLTVL.